This T cell receptor beta chain was found in a study of blood T cells in healthy people across ages. Using a J-beta primer mix together with a sample-barcoded 5' primer, a second PCR was run for about 6 to 11 cycles. TCRdb analysed the 5' RACE reads with MiXCR anew, one entry per CDR3 protein. The repertoire holds some 860,000 distinct CDR3 sequences, with more than 50% as singletons. Per germline, CDR1 SGHDT and CDR2 YYEEEE. The CDR3 covers 13 residues. Trimming at V came to 4 bases and at J to 9 bases, leaving 5 bases not matched to a gene. The sample comprised blood. This TCR came from a man between 35 and 55 years old in good health. The V gene is TRBV5-6, the J gene TRBJ2-1, with 9 nucleotides matching TRBD1. CDR3 amino acids: CASSPDRGSEQFF. CDR3 nucleotide sequence: TGTGCCAGCAGCCCGGACAGGGGTAGTGAGCAGTTCTTC.